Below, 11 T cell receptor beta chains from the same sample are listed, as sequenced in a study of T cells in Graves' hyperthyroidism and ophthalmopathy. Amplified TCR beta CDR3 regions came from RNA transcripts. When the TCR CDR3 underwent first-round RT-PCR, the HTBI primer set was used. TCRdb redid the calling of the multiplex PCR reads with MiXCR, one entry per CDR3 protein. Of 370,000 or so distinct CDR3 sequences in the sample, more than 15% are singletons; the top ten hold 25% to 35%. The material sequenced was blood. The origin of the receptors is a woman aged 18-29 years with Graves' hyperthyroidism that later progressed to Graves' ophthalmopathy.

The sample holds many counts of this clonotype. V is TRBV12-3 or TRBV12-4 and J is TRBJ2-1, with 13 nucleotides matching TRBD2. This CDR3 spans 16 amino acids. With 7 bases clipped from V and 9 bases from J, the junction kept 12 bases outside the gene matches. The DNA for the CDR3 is TGTGCCAGCACCCCAAGGGGAGGACTAGCGGGAGTTGAGCAGTTCTTC. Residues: CASTPRGGLAGVEQFF.

The CDR3 DNA sequence: TGTGCCAGCAGCTTAGAACCAGGAGTACCACTAGCCAAAAACATTCAGTACTTC. Encoded protein: CASSLEPGVPLAKNIQYF. V is TRBV7-9 and J is TRBJ2-4; D is undetermined. Trimming took 1 base from V and 0 from J, leaving 16 bases between them. Germline assignment: CDR1 SEHNR and CDR2 FQNEAQ (reference sequence). This CDR3 is built from 18 residues.

CDR3 DNA: TGTGCCAGCTCACCACTGCCTCCAGGGTACCCCTACGAGCAGTACTTC. This sequence encodes CASSPLPPGYPYEQYF. The genes are TRBV18 and TRBJ2-7, with a tentative D call TRBD1 (5 bases). V lost 1 base and J lost 2, with 15 bases in between. This CDR3 has 16 residues. Germline lookup yields CDR1 KGHSH and CDR2 LQKENI.

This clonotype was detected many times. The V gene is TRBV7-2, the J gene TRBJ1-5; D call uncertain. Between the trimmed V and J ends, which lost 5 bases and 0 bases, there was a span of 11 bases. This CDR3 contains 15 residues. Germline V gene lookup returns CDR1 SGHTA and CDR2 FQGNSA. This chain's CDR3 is CASSLGFSSNQPQHF. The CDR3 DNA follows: TGTGCCAGCAGCCTAGGATTTTCTAGCAATCAGCCCCAGCATTTT.

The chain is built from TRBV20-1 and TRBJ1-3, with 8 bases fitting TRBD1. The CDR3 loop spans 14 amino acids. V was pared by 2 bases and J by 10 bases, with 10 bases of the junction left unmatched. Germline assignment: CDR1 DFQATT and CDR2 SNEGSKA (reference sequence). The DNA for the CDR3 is TGCAGTGCTAGACCCGAGACAGGGGCAAGGACCATATATTTT. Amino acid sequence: CSARPETGARTIYF.

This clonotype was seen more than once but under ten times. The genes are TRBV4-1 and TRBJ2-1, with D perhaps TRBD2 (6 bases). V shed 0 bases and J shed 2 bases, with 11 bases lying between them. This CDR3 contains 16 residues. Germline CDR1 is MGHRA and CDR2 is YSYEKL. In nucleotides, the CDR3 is TGCGCCAGCAGCCAAGACACGGGACTGGCCTACAATGAGCAGTTCTTC. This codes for CASSQDTGLAYNEQFF.

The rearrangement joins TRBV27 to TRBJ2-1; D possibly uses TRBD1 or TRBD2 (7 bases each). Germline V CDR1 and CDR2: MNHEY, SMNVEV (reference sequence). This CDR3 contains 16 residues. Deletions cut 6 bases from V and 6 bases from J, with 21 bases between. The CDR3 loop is CASRPGSGSGGNEQFF. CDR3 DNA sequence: TGTGCCAGCAGGCCAGGTAGCGGGTCAGGGGGCAATGAGCAGTTCTTC.

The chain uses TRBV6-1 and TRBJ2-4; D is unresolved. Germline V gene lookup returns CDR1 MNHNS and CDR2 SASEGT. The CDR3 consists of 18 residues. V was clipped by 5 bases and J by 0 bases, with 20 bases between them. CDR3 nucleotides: TGTGCCAGCAGTTCCTTGTTTCCCAGTACTCTAGCCAAAAACATTCAGTACTTC. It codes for CASSSLFPSTLAKNIQYF.

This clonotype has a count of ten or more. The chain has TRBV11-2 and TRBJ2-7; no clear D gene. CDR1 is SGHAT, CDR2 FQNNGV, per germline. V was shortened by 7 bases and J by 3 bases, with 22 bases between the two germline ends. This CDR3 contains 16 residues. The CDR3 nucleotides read TGTGCCAGCACCTCAGGTGGCCCGAATGATGTCTACGAGCAGTACTTC. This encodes CASTSGGPNDVYEQYF.

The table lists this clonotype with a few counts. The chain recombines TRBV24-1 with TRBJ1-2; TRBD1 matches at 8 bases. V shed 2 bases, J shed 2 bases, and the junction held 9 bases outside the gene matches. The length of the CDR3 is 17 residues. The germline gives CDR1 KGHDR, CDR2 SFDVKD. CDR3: CATSDSRGAGGNYGYTF. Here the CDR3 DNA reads TGTGCCACCAGTGATTCTCGGGGAGCAGGGGGCAACTATGGCTACACCTTC.

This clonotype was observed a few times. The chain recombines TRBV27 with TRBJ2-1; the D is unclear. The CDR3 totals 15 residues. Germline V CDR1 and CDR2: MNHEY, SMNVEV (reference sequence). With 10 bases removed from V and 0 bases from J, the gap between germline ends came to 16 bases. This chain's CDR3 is CATRPDTDSYNEQFF. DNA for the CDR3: TGTGCCACCAGGCCTGATACTGACTCCTACAATGAGCAGTTCTTC.